The T cell receptor (beta chain) under discussion was sequenced for a study of shared clonotypes between healthy human individuals. Study at large: CD4 naive and CD4 memory each took three plates per donor, while CD8 naive took two and CD8 memory one.

The CDR3 loop spans 16 amino acids. Trimming stripped 0 bases from V and 0 bases from J, with 10 bases between. CDR1 is SGHRS, CDR2 YFSETQ, per germline. Repertoires were generated with immunoSEQ multiplex PCR, while TCRdb's copy carries only in-frame clones and drops some. The sample has more than 2,000,000 clones; about 92% are singletons. Memory CD4+ cells were the fraction left after CD45RA+ naive selection. The clonotype was recovered from a man aged 18 to 30 in good health. Some clones in this sample may be carry-over from other donors' samples. V is TRBV5-1 and J is TRBJ1-3; D call uncertain. Material: naive CD4+ T cells from PBMCs. Subset denoted: CD45RA+ positively selected. In DNA form, the CDR3 reads TGCGCCAGCAGCTTGGCTGGCAGTATCTCTGGAAACACCATATATTTT. Its protein is CASSLAGSISGNTIYF. The whole variable domain, filled in from reference TRBV5-1 and TRBJ1-3, reads KAGVTQTPRYLIKTRGQQVTLSCSPISGHRSVSWYQQTPGQGLQFLFEYFSETQRNKGNFPGRFSGRQFSNSRSEMNVSTLELGDSALYLCASSLAGSISGNTIYFGEGSWLTVV.